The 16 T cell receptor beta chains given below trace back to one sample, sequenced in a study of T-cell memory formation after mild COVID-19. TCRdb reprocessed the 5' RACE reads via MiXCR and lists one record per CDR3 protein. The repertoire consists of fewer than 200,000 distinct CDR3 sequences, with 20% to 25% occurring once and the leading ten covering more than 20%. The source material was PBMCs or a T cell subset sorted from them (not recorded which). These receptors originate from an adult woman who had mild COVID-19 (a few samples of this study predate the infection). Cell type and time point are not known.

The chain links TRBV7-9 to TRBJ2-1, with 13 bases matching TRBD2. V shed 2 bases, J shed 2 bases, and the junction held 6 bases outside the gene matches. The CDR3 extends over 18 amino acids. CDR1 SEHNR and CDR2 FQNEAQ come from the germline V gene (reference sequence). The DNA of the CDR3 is TGTGCCAGCAGCTTACGTACTAGCGGGGGGGCCCCCTACAATGAGCAGTTCTTC. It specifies CASSLRTSGGAPYNEQFF.

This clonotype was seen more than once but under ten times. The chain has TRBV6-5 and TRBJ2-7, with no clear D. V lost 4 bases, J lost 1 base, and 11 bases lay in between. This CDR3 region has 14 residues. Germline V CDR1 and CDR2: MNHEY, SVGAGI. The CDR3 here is CASSFYDNSYEQYF. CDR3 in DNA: TGTGCCAGCAGTTTCTACGACAATTCCTACGAGCAGTACTTC.

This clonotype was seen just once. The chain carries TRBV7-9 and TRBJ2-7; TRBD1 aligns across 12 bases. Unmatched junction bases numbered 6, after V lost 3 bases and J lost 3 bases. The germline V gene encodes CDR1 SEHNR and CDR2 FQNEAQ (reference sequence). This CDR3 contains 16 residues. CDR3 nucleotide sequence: TGTGCCAGCAGCTTTGATAGGGACAGGGGGCTCTACGAGCAGTACTTC. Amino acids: CASSFDRDRGLYEQYF.

The CDR3, as DNA: TGTGCCAGCAGTTTGGGTCTAGCGGAGTTCTTC. As protein: CASSLGLAEFF. V is TRBV28 and J is TRBJ2-1; TRBD2 matches 7 bases. The germline V gene encodes CDR1 MDHEN and CDR2 SYDVKM. The CDR3 covers 11 residues. Germline trimming cut 3 bases from V and 14 bases from J; bases unmatched to any gene: 4. Supplemented by reference TRBV28 and TRBJ2-1, the full variable domain reads DVKVTQSSRYLVKRTGEKVFLECVQDMDHENMFWYRQDPGLGLRLIYFSYDVKMKEKGDIPEGYSVSREKKERFSLILESASTNQTSMYLCASSLGLAEFFGPGTRLTVL.

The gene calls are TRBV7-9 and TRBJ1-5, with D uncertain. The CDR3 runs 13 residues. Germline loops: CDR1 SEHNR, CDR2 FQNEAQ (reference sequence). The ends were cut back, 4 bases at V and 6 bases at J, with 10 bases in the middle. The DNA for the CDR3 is TGTGCCAGCAGCTCCAAGAATGGTCAGCCCCAGCATTTT. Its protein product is CASSSKNGQPQHF.

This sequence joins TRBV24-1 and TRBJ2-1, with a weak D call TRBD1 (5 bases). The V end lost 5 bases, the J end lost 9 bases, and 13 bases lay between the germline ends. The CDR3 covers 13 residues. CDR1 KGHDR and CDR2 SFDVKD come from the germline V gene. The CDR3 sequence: CATSGGPTREQFF. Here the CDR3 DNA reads TGTGCCACCAGTGGGGGCCCTACGCGTGAGCAGTTCTTC.

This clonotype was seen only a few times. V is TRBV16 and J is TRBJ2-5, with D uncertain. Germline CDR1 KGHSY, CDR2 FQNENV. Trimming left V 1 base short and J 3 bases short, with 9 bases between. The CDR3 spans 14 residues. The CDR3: CASSQFGSKETQYF. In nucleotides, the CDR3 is TGTGCCAGCAGCCAATTCGGTAGCAAAGAGACCCAGTACTTC.

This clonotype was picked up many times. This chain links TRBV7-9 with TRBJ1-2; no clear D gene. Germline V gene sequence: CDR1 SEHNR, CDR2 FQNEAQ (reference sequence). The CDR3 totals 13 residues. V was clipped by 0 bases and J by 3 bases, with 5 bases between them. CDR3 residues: CASSLAVDYGYTF. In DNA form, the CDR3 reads TGTGCCAGCAGCTTAGCGGTGGACTATGGCTACACCTTC. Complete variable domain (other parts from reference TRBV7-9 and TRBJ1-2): DTGVSQNPRHKITKRGQNVTFRCDPISEHNRLYWYRQTLGQGPEFLTYFQNEAQLEKSRLLSDRFSAERPKGSFSTLEIQRTEQGDSAMYLCASSLAVDYGYTFGSGTRLTVV.

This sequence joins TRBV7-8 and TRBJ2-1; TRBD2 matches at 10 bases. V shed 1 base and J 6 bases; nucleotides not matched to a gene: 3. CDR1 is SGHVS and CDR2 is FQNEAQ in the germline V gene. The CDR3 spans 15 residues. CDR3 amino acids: CASSLEASGGNEQFF. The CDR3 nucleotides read TGTGCCAGCAGCTTAGAAGCTAGCGGGGGCAATGAGCAGTTCTTC.

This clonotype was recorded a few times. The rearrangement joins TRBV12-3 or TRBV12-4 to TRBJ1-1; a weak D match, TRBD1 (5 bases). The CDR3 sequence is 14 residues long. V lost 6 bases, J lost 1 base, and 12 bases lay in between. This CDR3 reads CASSWGLENTEAFF. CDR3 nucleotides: TGTGCCAGCAGCTGGGGGTTGGAGAACACTGAAGCTTTCTTT.

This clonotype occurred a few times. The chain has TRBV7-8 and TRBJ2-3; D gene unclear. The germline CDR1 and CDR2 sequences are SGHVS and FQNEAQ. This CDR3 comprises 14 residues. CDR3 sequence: CAVDKNPLRDTQYF. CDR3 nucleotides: TGTGCAGTTGATAAGAACCCTCTACGGGATACGCAGTATTTT.

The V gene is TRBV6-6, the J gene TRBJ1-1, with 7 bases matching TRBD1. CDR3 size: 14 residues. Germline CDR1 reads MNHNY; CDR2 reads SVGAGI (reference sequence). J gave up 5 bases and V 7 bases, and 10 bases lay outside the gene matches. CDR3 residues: CASTRPGGETEAFF. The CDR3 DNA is TGTGCCAGCACCAGGCCAGGGGGGGAAACTGAAGCTTTCTTT.

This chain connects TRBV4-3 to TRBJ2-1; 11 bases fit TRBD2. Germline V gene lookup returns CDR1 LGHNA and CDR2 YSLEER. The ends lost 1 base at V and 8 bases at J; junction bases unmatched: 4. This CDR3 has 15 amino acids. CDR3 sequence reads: CASSQGLAGRDEQFF. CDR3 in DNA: TGCGCCAGCAGCCAAGGACTAGCGGGAAGAGATGAGCAGTTCTTC.

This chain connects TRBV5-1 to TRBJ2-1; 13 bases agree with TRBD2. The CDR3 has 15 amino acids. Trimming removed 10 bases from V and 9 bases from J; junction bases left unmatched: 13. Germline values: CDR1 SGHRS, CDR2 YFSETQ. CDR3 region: CASEEGTSGIPEQFF. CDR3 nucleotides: TGCGCCTCCGAAGAGGGGACTAGCGGGATCCCTGAGCAGTTCTTC.

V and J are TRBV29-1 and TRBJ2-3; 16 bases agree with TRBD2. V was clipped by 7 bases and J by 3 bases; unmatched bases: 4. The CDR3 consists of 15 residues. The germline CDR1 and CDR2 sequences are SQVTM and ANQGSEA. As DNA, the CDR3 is TGCAGCGCACCGGGACTAGCGGGAGGGACAGATACGCAGTATTTT. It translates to CSAPGLAGGTDTQYF.

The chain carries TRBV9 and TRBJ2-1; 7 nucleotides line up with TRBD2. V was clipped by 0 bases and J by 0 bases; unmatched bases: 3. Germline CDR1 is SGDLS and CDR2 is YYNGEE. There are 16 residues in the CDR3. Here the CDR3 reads CASSVGAGVSYNEQFF. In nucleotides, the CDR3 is TGTGCCAGCAGCGTAGGTGCGGGGGTCTCCTACAATGAGCAGTTCTTC.